Listed below are T cell receptor beta chains from one sample, sequenced in a study of identical twins. TCRdb itself ran the 5' RACE reads through MiXCR, one entry per CDR3 protein. The repertoire has about 690,000 distinct CDR3 sequences, 5.5% to 7.5% of them found once; the top ten carry roughly 1.6%. Source material: naive T cells sorted from blood. The receptor set was obtained from a man between 18 and 29 years old in good health. Each CDR3 is given without its conserved first and last residue. Each record gives: J gene, V gene, CDR3 protein.

J gene: TRBJ1-6
V gene: TRBV30
CDR3 protein: AWKGQLNSPLH

J gene: TRBJ1-6
V gene: TRBV4-1
CDR3 protein: ASSQDPGHGIVALH

J gene: TRBJ2-1
V gene: TRBV5-1
CDR3 protein: ASSLGAVPYNEQF

J gene: TRBJ2-2
V gene: TRBV20-1
CDR3 protein: SARLHEGAAGTGELF

J gene: TRBJ2-3
V gene: TRBV7-3
CDR3 protein: ASSSGTTSADTQY

J gene: TRBJ2-5
V gene: TRBV7-9
CDR3 protein: ASSPGTDLETQY

J gene: TRBJ2-3
V gene: TRBV4-1
CDR3 protein: ASSQGQGRTDTQY

J gene: TRBJ2-1
V gene: TRBV2
CDR3 protein: ANGEQF

J gene: TRBJ2-4
V gene: TRBV20-1
CDR3 protein: SATGEEKNIQY

J gene: TRBJ2-7
V gene: TRBV7-8
CDR3 protein: ASSFTDRTYEQY

J gene: TRBJ1-4
V gene: TRBV5-1
CDR3 protein: ASSLASGGEKLF

J gene: TRBJ2-1
V gene: TRBV6-2/TRBV6-3
CDR3 protein: ASSFPGVNNEQF

J gene: TRBJ2-1
V gene: TRBV20-1
CDR3 protein: SARDPPGQSSYNEQF

J gene: TRBJ2-4
V gene: TRBV2
CDR3 protein: ASRGTDYPY

J gene: TRBJ2-3
V gene: TRBV5-1
CDR3 protein: ASSPGLAGLQDTQY

J gene: TRBJ2-1
V gene: TRBV12-3/TRBV12-4
CDR3 protein: ASSLGAGKLGNEQF

J gene: TRBJ1-5
V gene: TRBV5-6
CDR3 protein: ASSLGALSNQPQH

J gene: TRBJ1-2
V gene: TRBV6-2/TRBV6-3
CDR3 protein: ASSYPGQGDYGYT

J gene: TRBJ1-2
V gene: TRBV20-1
CDR3 protein: SAKQLYGYT

J gene: TRBJ2-3
V gene: TRBV11-2
CDR3 protein: ASSLRRTGVRTDTQY

J gene: TRBJ2-3
V gene: TRBV7-2
CDR3 protein: ASSFGTSRPTDTQY

J gene: TRBJ2-1
V gene: TRBV7-9
CDR3 protein: ASSFRGVDEQF